Detailed here is one TCR beta chain. This specimen belongs to a study of T cells after somatic rescue of genetic block. The trim removed 0 bases at V and 3 bases at J, leaving 4 bases unmatched. The CDR3 covers 16 residues. Germline loops: CDR1 SGHRS, CDR2 YFSETQ. TCRdb's copy holds only in-frame clones and misses some; the assay was immunoSEQ multiplex PCR. The table records 13,000 to 15,000 clones, approximately 75% of them present only once. The chain is built from TRBV5-1 and TRBJ2-1; 9 bases match TRBD1. The clonotype was recovered from a man younger than 35. The source material was peripheral blood mononuclear cells (PBMCs). CDR3 bases: TGCGCCAGCAGCTTGGGGGGACAGGGATTCTACAATGAGCAGTTCTTC. Protein: CASSLGGQGFYNEQFF.